Shown below are 29 T cell receptor beta chains from a single sample sequenced in a study of tumor and adjacent non-tumor tissue in lung cancer. The library came from three nested PCR rounds adapted from ARM-PCR protocols. TCRdb itself ran the multiplex PCR reads through MiXCR, one entry per CDR3 protein. This sample carries tens of thousands of distinct CDR3 sequences, 74% of them seen once, and the ten largest clones take 23%. RNA was extracted from bulk tissue without any cell sorting. More than 3 cm separated this lung sample from the edge of the tumor. The sequenced sample was distant non-tumor lung tissue. The origin of the receptors is a woman aged 55-70 years with non-small cell lung cancer.

The table lists this clonotype with a count of one. The junction departs from the called germline gene at one end, perhaps through a read error. V usage is TRBV11-2 and J usage is TRBJ2-3, with TRBD2 identical over 9 bases. CDR3 length: 20 residues. From germline, CDR1 is SGHAT and CDR2 FQNNGV. The CDR3, as DNA: TGTGCCAGCAGCTGGAAGACCGGGACTAGCTCCAATAAACCGGGGGATATGCAGTATTTT. The encoded protein is CASSWKTGTSSNKPGDMQYF.

Regarding this clonotype: A junction end diverges from the germline sequence, so it may reflect a read error. V usage is TRBV29-1 and J usage is TRBJ1-5; D ambiguous. This CDR3 region has 14 residues. From germline, CDR1 is SQVTM and CDR2 ANQGSEA. The CDR3 sequence is CSAGDNRSGQPQHF. Written as DNA, the CDR3 is TGCAGCGCCGGGGATAATAGGAGCGGGCAGCCCCAGCATTTC.

This clonotype appeared many times. A much more abundant neighbour one base away suggests this may be a read error. This chain joins TRBV12-3 or TRBV12-4 and TRBJ1-4, with 9 bases matching TRBD1. There are 14 residues in the CDR3. The CDR3 bases are TGTGCCAACAGTTCGACAGGGGGAAATGAAAAACTGTTTTTT. It translates to CANSSTGGNEKLFF.

Turning to this clonotype: The junction does not match germline at one end; this may be a read error. This rearrangement joins TRBV29-1 to TRBJ1-1; the D is unclear. CDR1 is SQVTM and CDR2 is ANQGSEA in the germline V gene. The CDR3 runs 14 residues. DNA of the CDR3: TGCAGCGTCCGGACGGGGAGTCTATCAACTGAAGCTTCCTTT. This translates into CSVRTGSLSTEASF.

As concerns this clonotype: One junction end does not reproduce the germline sequence, and a read error may be involved. CDR3 protein: CAGSLPGQPHHF. CDR3 DNA sequence: TGTGCCGGGAGTTTACCGGGGCAGCCCCATCATTTT. The chain links TRBV12-3 or TRBV12-4 to TRBJ1-5; D may be TRBD1 (5 bases). CDR3 length equals 12 residues.

This chain joins TRBV9 and TRBJ2-7; D is unclear. The V and J ends lost 7 bases and 4 bases respectively, with 21 bases between them. The CDR3 runs to 15 residues. Germline V gene lookup returns CDR1 SGDLS and CDR2 YYNGEE. The CDR3 reads CASSSQDPTEYEQYF. The DNA for the CDR3 is TGTGCCAGCTCTTCTCAGGACCCCACGGAATACGAGCAGTACTTC.

With regard to this clonotype: This may stem from a read error, because a much larger clone lies one nucleotide away. The chain has TRBV5-4 and TRBJ2-1; the match to TRBD2 covers 9 bases. Per the germline V gene, CDR1 is SGHNT and CDR2 is YYREEE (reference sequence). This CDR3 is built from 14 residues. CDR3 sequence reads: CARSLESGREGKFF. CDR3 in DNA: TGTGCCAGGAGCTTGGAAAGTGGGCGGGAGGGGAAGTTCTTC. The full variable domain, rest sourced from reference TRBV5-4 and TRBJ2-1, is ETGVTQSPTHLIKTRGQQVTLRCSSQSGHNTVSWYQQALGQGPQFIFQYYREEENGRGNFPPRFSGLQFPNYSSELNVNALELDDSALYLCARSLESGREGKFFGPGTRLTVL.

Details on this clonotype: This likely comes from a read error, as the CDR3 has no conserved phenylalanine or tryptophan at its end. The V call is TRBV29-1, the J call TRBJ1-2; perhaps TRBD1 as D (6 bases). V was shortened by 5 bases and J by 7 bases, with 20 bases between the two germline ends. This CDR3 spans 14 amino acids. Per germline, CDR1 SQVTM and CDR2 ANQGSEA. CDR3 region: CSVTFGGQSVGYTS. The CDR3 nucleotides are TGCAGCGTTACCTTTGGGGGGCAAAGTGTTGGCTACACCTCC.

The sample holds a few counts of this clonotype. V and J are TRBV9 and TRBJ2-3; TRBD2 agrees at 9 bases. The junction had 8 bases not matched to a gene; V was cut back by 4 bases and J by 2 bases. Germline V gene lookup returns CDR1 SGDLS and CDR2 YYNGEE. This CDR3 contains 16 residues. As DNA, the CDR3 is TGTGCCAGCAGCCCTGGAGCTAGCGGGGCCACAGATACGCAGTATTTT. Translation: CASSPGASGATDTQYF.

The chain combines TRBV9 with TRBJ1-2, with 7 bases matching TRBD1. This CDR3 has 14 amino acids. The V and J ends lost 2 bases and 1 base, in that order; junction bases with no gene match: 2. Germline-derived CDR1 and CDR2 are SGDLS and YYNGEE. In nucleotides, the CDR3 is TGTGCCAGCAGCGTCGACAGGGATAACTATGGCTACACCTTC. It specifies CASSVDRDNYGYTF. Looking up the rest from reference TRBV9 and TRBJ1-2 gives the full variable domain: DSGVTQTPKHLITATGQRVTLRCSPRSGDLSVYWYQQSLDQGLQFLIQYYNGEERAKGNILERFSAQQFPDLHSELNLSSLELGDSALYFCASSVDRDNYGYTFGSGTRLTVV.

Turning to this clonotype: Because it lacks the conserved phenylalanine or tryptophan at the end, this CDR3 is likely a read error. The V call is TRBV4-3, the J call TRBJ2-1; possible D gene TRBD1, 6 bases. Germline CDR1 reads LGHNA; CDR2 reads YSLEER. The length of the CDR3 is 14 residues. This CDR3 is CASSRGLTYDEQFS. The CDR3 bases are TGCGCCAGCAGCCGGGGGCTAACCTACGATGAGCAGTTCTCC.

In this sample, this clonotype turned up a few times. A read error may be the cause here, since a much bigger clone is one base away. This rearrangement joins TRBV5-1 to TRBJ2-5; D remains ambiguous. CDR3 length: 13 residues. From germline, CDR1 is SGHRS and CDR2 YFSETQ. Trimming cost V 4 bases and J 7 bases, with 14 bases left between them. This chain's CDR3 is CASSRGREVTQYF. CDR3 sequence (DNA): TGCGCCAGCAGCCGAGGCAGAGAAGTGACCCAGTACTTC.

Points on this clonotype: Sequence at one end of the junction differs from germline and may be a read error. The J gene is TRBJ2-2, the V gene TRBV6-2 or TRBV6-3; 8 positions match TRBD2. Germline V gene data show CDR1 as MNHEY and CDR2 as SVGEGT. The CDR3 is 15 residues long. CDR3 in DNA: TGTGCCAGCTGTTACGGGGGGGCTGACACCGTGGAGCTGTTTTTT. This encodes CASCYGGADTVELFF.

The sample holds a few counts of this clonotype. This rearrangement joins TRBV6-6 to TRBJ1-2; the D gene is possibly TRBD1 (6 bases). CDR1 and CDR2 (germline): MNHNY, SVGAGI (reference sequence). This CDR3 has 16 residues. The V and J ends lost 2 bases and 0 bases respectively, with 13 bases between them. CDR3 sequence (DNA): TGTGCCAGCAGTTACCAAAACAGGGCGACTAACTATGGCTACACCTTC. Protein product: CASSYQNRATNYGYTF.

The rearrangement joins TRBV4-3 to TRBJ2-4; D uncertain. The CDR3 contains 17 residues. Germline lookup yields CDR1 LGHNA and CDR2 YSLEER. CDR3 nucleotides: TGCGCTAACAGCCAAGATATTGGGGAATTGGGTCAAAACATTCAGTACTTC. Amino acid sequence: CANSQDIGELGQNIQYF.

Remarks on this clonotype: Since no conserved phenylalanine or tryptophan closes the CDR3, a read error is the likely cause. The DNA is left out, because the CDR3 cannot be placed on it with certainty; the CDR3 is given as TCRdb lists it. V gene TRBV11-2 combines with J gene TRBJ1-5. Germline V gene lookup returns CDR1 SGHAT and CDR2 FQNNGV. The CDR3 totals 13 residues, both ends included. The CDR3 is CASSYHSSQPQRS.

V gene TRBV20-1 combines with J gene TRBJ2-5; no definite D call. The germline V gene encodes CDR1 DFQATT and CDR2 SNEGSKA (reference sequence). The length of the CDR3 is 13 residues. Trimming left V 3 bases short and J 1 base short, with 9 bases between. The CDR3 nucleotides are TGCAGTGCTAGCTACAACGGCCAAGAGACCCAGTACTTC. Amino acid sequence: CSASYNGQETQYF.

This rearrangement joins TRBV29-1 to TRBJ2-5; D remains unclear. Per germline, CDR1 SQVTM and CDR2 ANQGSEA. This CDR3 contains 12 residues. Trimming took 8 bases from V and 6 from J, leaving 16 bases between them. The CDR3 loop reads CSLGMGKKTQYF. DNA for the CDR3: TGCAGCCTTGGGATGGGGAAAAAGACCCAGTACTTC.

This clonotype was seen once. At one boundary the junction diverges from the germline segment, which might be a read error. The chain joins TRBV6-2 or TRBV6-3 to TRBJ2-1; the D gene could be TRBD1 or TRBD2 (7 bases each). Germline V gives CDR1 MNHEY, CDR2 SVGEGT. The CDR3 spans 14 residues. The CDR3: CACRGRESRVEQFF. The CDR3 bases are TGTGCCTGCAGGGGGAGGGAATCAAGGGTTGAGCAGTTCTTC.

This chain links TRBV6-6 with TRBJ1-5; D is undetermined. Trimming pared 8 bases from V and 2 bases from J, leaving 16 bases between. The CDR3 length is 15 residues. Germline loops: CDR1 MNHNY, CDR2 SVGAGI (reference sequence). CDR3 DNA: TGTGCCAGCGGCTTTGTTCGGCGGCGCAATCAGCCCCAGCATTTT. As protein: CASGFVRRRNQPQHF.

The sample holds many counts of this clonotype. CDR3 DNA: TGCGCCAGCAGCTTGGAGGGTAGTCTCTCTGGGGCCAACGTCCTGACTTTC. Translation: CASSLEGSLSGANVLTF. The chain combines TRBV5-1 with TRBJ2-6; no firm D call. V lost 0 bases to trimming and J lost 0 bases, with 10 bases between them. The CDR3 contains 17 residues. Germline V gives CDR1 SGHRS, CDR2 YFSETQ. Full variable domain (missing parts from reference TRBV5-1 and TRBJ2-6): KAGVTQTPRYLIKTRGQQVTLSCSPISGHRSVSWYQQTPGQGLQFLFEYFSETQRNKGNFPGRFSGRQFSNSRSEMNVSTLELGDSALYLCASSLEGSLSGANVLTFGAGSRLTVL.

Comments on this clonotype: Relative to the germline gene, one junction end is altered; a read error may explain this. The rearrangement joins TRBV4-3 to TRBJ2-7, with D possibly TRBD2 on 5 matching bases. The CDR3 extends over 19 amino acids. Germline V gene lookup returns CDR1 LGHNA and CDR2 YSLEER. The CDR3 nucleotides read TGCGCCGGCAGCCAAGCCGTTACGCCGGGATCGCAGAGCTCCTACGAGCAGTACTTC. This encodes CAGSQAVTPGSQSSYEQYF.

A note on this clonotype: This likely comes from a read error, as the CDR3 has no conserved phenylalanine or tryptophan at its end. The rearrangement links TRBV18 to TRBJ2-3; no definite D call. The CDR3 spans 12 residues. Trimming took 4 bases from V and 4 from J, leaving 6 bases between them. Germline V gene sequence: CDR1 KGHSH, CDR2 LQKENI. The CDR3 reads CASSLIPDTQYY. For the CDR3, the DNA is TGTGCCAGCTCACTTATACCAGATACGCAGTATTAT.

Note on this clonotype: A read error may produce the germline difference seen at one junction end. This rearrangement joins TRBV11-2 to TRBJ2-7; either TRBD1 or TRBD2 may fit D (5 bases each). Per the germline V gene, CDR1 is SGHAT and CDR2 is FQNNGV. The CDR3 sequence is 14 residues long. CDR3 bases: TGTACCAGCAGCTTACCAACGGGGCGCTACGAGCAGTACTTC. It specifies CTSSLPTGRYEQYF.

About this clonotype: Germline is not matched at one junction end, which may reflect a read error. The rearrangement links TRBV2 to TRBJ1-3, with 8 bases that match TRBD1. Germline V lookup: CDR1 SNHLY, CDR2 FYNNEI. CDR3 length: 16 residues. CDR3 protein: CVSSDPGQGFGNTIYF. The CDR3 DNA reads as TGTGTCAGCAGTGATCCTGGACAGGGTTTCGGAAACACCATATATTTT.

As to this clonotype: Just one base apart from a much larger clone, this may be a read error. CDR3 residues: CASSLEGRCTF. CDR3 coding DNA: TGTGCCAGCAGTTTGGAGGGGCGATGCACCTTC. This chain connects TRBV28 to TRBJ1-2; the D gene is possibly TRBD1 (5 bases). Germline V lookup: CDR1 MDHEN, CDR2 SYDVKM. Trimming pared 3 bases from V and 13 bases from J, leaving 12 bases between. The CDR3 is 11 residues long.

In the case of this clonotype: A read error is likely, as this CDR3 ends without the conserved phenylalanine or tryptophan. This sequence joins TRBV20-1 and TRBJ1-5; a weak D match, TRBD1 (5 bases). The ends were cut back, 7 bases at V and 3 bases at J, with 19 bases in the middle. The V gene's germline CDR1 is DFQATT and CDR2 SNEGSKA (reference sequence). CDR3 size: 15 residues. For the CDR3, the DNA is TGCAGTGTTAGTAGGGAGCAGGGCACCAATCAGCCCCAGCATCTT. The encoded protein is CSVSREQGTNQPQHL.

Concerning this clonotype itself: Germline is not matched at one junction end, which may reflect a read error. The chain has TRBV29-1 and TRBJ1-1; TRBD1 is a possible D gene (5 bases). The CDR3 sequence is 14 residues long. CDR1 and CDR2 (germline): SQVTM, ANQGSEA. CDR3 sequence (DNA): TGCAGCGTTCGGGGAGGGGTGGCGGGCACTGAAACTCTCTTT. This sequence encodes CSVRGGVAGTETLF.

Notes on this clonotype: It is likely a read error, because the conserved phenylalanine at the end of the CDR3 is missing. V and J are TRBV11-3 and TRBJ1-3; D remains unclear. This CDR3 is 13 amino acids long. CDR1 is SGHNT and CDR2 is YENEEA in the germline V gene. This CDR3 reads CPTREDSGNTIYY. The CDR3 DNA sequence: TGCCCCACCCGGGAGGACTCTGGAAACACCATATATTAT.